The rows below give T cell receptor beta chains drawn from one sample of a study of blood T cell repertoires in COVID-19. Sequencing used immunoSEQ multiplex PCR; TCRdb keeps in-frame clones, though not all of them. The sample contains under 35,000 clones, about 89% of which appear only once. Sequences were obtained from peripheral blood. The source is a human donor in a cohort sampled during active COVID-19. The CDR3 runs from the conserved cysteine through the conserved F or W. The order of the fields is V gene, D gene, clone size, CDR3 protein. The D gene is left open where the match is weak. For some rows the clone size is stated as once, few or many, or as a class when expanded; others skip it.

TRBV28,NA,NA,CASSLLGGQPHGYTF
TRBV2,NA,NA,CASSDRSGGNQPQHF
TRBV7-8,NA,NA,CASSTGTTTGWHAFF
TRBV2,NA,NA,CASFRREMGFGTDTQYF
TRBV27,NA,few,CASSLSTGGREPQHF
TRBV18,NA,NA,CASSPGVSRAGSNEQFF
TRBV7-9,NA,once,CASSLRRGLTGVALHF
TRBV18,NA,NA,CASSPRQANTGELFF
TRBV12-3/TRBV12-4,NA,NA,CASTPVRQEPFF
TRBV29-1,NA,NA,CSVDTFGGGQGYNEQFF
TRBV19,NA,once,CASSSQGYGYTF
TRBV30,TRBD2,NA,CAWSVGLARPWRYF
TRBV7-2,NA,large,CASSQQGSGTDTQYF
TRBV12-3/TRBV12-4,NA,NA,CASSLMRADTQYF
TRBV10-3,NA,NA,CAIRDMKQGANYGYTF
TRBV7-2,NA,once,CASSPTLSSGANVLTF
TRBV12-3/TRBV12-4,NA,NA,CASSPNQPQHF
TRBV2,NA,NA,CASRETRAGTDTQYF
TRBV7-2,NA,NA,CASSLVGPLPSGANVLTF
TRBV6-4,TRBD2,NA,CASSPGGQADTQYF
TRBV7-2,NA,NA,CASSPRVRAVRETQYF
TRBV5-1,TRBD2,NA,CASSLVASGVSEQFF
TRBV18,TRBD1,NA,CASSLGQGANTGELFF
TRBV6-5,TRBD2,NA,CASSFGLAGDTQYF
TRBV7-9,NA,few,CASRGDGYTF
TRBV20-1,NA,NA,CSAAILRGYTF
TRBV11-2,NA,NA,CASSLGQASALFF
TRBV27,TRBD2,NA,CASSLQASGGHTDTQYF
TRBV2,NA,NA,CASRQGNTGELFF
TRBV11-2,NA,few,CASSLLSRRGAGELFF
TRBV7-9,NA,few,CASSLSLGGRGEDGYTF
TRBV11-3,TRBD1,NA,CASTVGQGETQYF
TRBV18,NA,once,CASSPAGIQPQHF
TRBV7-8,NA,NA,CASSYEDRDNSPLHF
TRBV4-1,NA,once,CASSQGQGSGADTQYF
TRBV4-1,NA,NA,CASSPGVNTEAFF
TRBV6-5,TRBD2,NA,CASSPGLAGENEQFF
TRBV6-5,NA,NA,CASSYSDTTNYGYTF
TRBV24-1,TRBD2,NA,CATSDTLTSGGYNEQFF
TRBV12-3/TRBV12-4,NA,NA,CASSRGANTEAFF
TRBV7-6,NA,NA,CASSLSRGEAFF
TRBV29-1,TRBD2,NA,CSVMTSGYNEQFF
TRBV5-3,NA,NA,CARSLCNFNEPQETQYF
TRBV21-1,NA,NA,CASHLSGGNQPQHF
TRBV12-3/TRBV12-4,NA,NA,CASMQGTDTQYF
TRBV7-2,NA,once,CASSLEGNWVKNTEAFF
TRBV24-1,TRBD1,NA,CATSAVDRGSYNEQFF
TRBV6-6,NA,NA,CASRRGWPNYQPQHF
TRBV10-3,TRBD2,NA,CAISGQRGAPQETQYF
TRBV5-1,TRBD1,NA,CASSLAAGGQGNEQFF
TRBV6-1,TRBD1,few,CASSEVGQGSGELFF